This T cell receptor beta chain is from a study of neoadjuvant anti-PD-1 for oral cavity cancer. Indicated time point: after neoadjuvant nivolumab, at surgical resection. These oral cavity squamous cell carcinomas were HPV-negative and locally advanced. Six replicates per PBMC sample, mostly from 400 to 500 ng of genomic DNA. Some clones are missing from TCRdb's copy, which holds only in-frame ones; the method was immunoSEQ multiplex PCR. The top ten hold 4% to 4.5% of the sample, which has approximately 9,500 clones, roughly 70% seen once. The CDR3 sequence is 16 residues long. Germline V lookup: CDR1 SGHTA, CDR2 FQGNSA. V was shortened by 0 bases and J by 9 bases, with 18 bases between the two germline ends.

The clonotype originates from a person aged 40 to 85 with oral cavity squamous cell carcinoma. Sequenced material: PBMCs, taken after nivolumab (anti-PD-1) treatment. The gene calls are TRBV7-2 and TRBJ2-1, with D possibly matching TRBD1 (5 bases). The CDR3 region is CASSLAKGRGMIEQFF. The CDR3 DNA reads as TGTGCCAGCAGCTTAGCCAAGGGGCGCGGTATGATTGAGCAGTTCTTC.